This TCR beta chain came from a study of OX40 agonist ivuxolimab in advanced cancers. The repertoire was sequenced with immunoSEQ multiplex PCR; TCRdb's copy has only in-frame clones and lacks some. This table holds 70,000 to 90,000 clones, roughly 84% found once. V was clipped by 10 bases and J by 3 bases; unmatched bases: 8. Germline V gene data show CDR1 as SGHTA and CDR2 as FQGNSA. CDR3 length: 13 residues. Study outcomes and limitations: Antigen targets of the expanded peripheral T cells went undetermined.

This clone was detected a few times. Antigen specificity is unknown. Anyone with autoimmune disease history or systemic immunosuppression was excluded. V usage is TRBV7-2 and J usage is TRBJ1-1, with 7 bases identical to TRBD1. The origin of this receptor is an adult with an advanced solid tumor such as melanoma, head and neck, liver or kidney cancer. The specimen comprised CD4+ or CD8+ T cells sorted from blood, sampled in a trial of the OX40 agonist ivuxolimab. In DNA form, the CDR3 reads TGTGCCATCATGGGCAGGGGGTACACTGAAGCTTTCTTT. Encoded protein: CAIMGRGYTEAFF.